The rows below give T cell receptor beta chains drawn from one sample of a study of T cells after yellow fever vaccination. TCRdb re-called the 5' RACE reads with MiXCR, one entry per CDR3 protein. Altogether under 400,000 distinct CDR3 sequences are present, around 12% being singletons, with the ten largest covering 3.2%. The starting material was CD4+ T cells sorted from PBMCs, obtained 15 days after the yellow fever booster vaccination. The receptors shown here come from a man aged 18 to 29 who received the YFV17D yellow fever vaccine. Both conserved end residues are part of each CDR3. A D gene is named only where the DNA matches it firmly. Clone size is shown for a subset of rows, as once, few, many or a class of expanded clone.

TRBJ1-1 | NA | TRBV6-2/TRBV6-3 | NA | CASSYQSPRDTEAFF
TRBJ2-2 | NA | TRBV9 | NA | CASNRRGGQDPGELFF
TRBJ2-1 | NA | TRBV29-1 | NA | CSGRQGRGEQFF
TRBJ2-3 | NA | TRBV4-3 | TRBD1 | CASSVQGAIGDTQYF
TRBJ1-1 | NA | TRBV20-1 | TRBD1 | CSAIRGLNTEAFF
TRBJ1-1 | NA | TRBV12-5 | TRBD1 | CASGLGQGNTEAFF
TRBJ2-7 | NA | TRBV3-1 | NA | CASSQASQGFHEQYF
TRBJ1-6 | many | TRBV5-5 | NA | CASSLARADSPLHF
TRBJ2-2 | few | TRBV20-1 | NA | CSAIGLGNTGELFF
TRBJ2-3 | once | TRBV14 | NA | CASSQEAGPSTDTQYF
TRBJ2-2 | few | TRBV7-3 | NA | CASSLFNSLNTGELFF
TRBJ1-1 | many | TRBV6-5 | NA | CASRTGNTEAFF
TRBJ2-1 | NA | TRBV5-6 | TRBD2 | CASSLVLAGYKYEQFF
TRBJ2-1 | NA | TRBV7-8 | TRBD1 | CASSENRDRLNNEQFF
TRBJ1-4 | many | TRBV4-3 | NA | CASSQDRGATNEKLFF
TRBJ2-5 | few | TRBV20-1 | NA | CSARGTQETQYF
TRBJ2-3 | NA | TRBV5-1 | NA | CASSLSTQGSDTQYF
TRBJ2-1 | many | TRBV5-1 | NA | CASSLARGRSYNEQFF
TRBJ1-1 | few | TRBV6-5 | NA | CASIKGDAEAFF
TRBJ1-1 | few | TRBV5-4 | NA | CASSTPGGGTEAFF
TRBJ2-1 | many | TRBV7-2 | TRBD2 | CASSISGGILYEQFF
TRBJ2-3 | NA | TRBV5-1 | TRBD1 | CASSRDRAGTDTQYF
TRBJ1-1 | NA | TRBV6-1 | TRBD1 | CASSEIWGGGERAFF
TRBJ1-1 | NA | TRBV29-1 | NA | CSGCLGQNTEAFF
TRBJ1-5 | many | TRBV6-6 | TRBD1 | CASSYEGQGSQPQHF
TRBJ1-1 | NA | TRBV9 | NA | CASSVAGNTEAFF
TRBJ1-1 | few | TRBV4-2 | NA | CASSQDPGVTEAFF
TRBJ2-5 | few | TRBV10-3 | TRBD1 | CAISEGGTGGETQYF
TRBJ1-1 | few | TRBV19 | NA | CASSGWAWNTEAFF
TRBJ2-7 | few | TRBV5-5 | TRBD1 | CASSLAPRTGPYEQYF
TRBJ1-3 | NA | TRBV9 | TRBD1 | CASSVVTGAGNTIYF
TRBJ2-7 | NA | TRBV5-5 | NA | CASSIGGTYEQYF
TRBJ1-2 | NA | TRBV10-3 | NA | CAIIPGVRTNYGYTF
TRBJ2-1 | NA | TRBV11-1 | TRBD2 | CASSLGASGGAHEQFF
TRBJ2-1 | NA | TRBV15 | TRBD2 | CATSRLAGAQSGDEQFF
TRBJ2-2 | NA | TRBV6-5 | NA | CASSYSGGPKTGELFF
TRBJ1-3 | NA | TRBV20-1 | NA | CSAFPKGTGNTIYF
TRBJ2-1 | few | TRBV4-1 | NA | CASKPGLGFSYNEQFF
TRBJ1-3 | once | TRBV7-2 | NA | CASSLEQFGNTIYF
TRBJ1-6 | NA | TRBV12-3/TRBV12-4 | TRBD1 | CASSRRGRNSPLHF
TRBJ1-2 | NA | TRBV5-1 | TRBD1 | CASSSDRVHTF
TRBJ1-1 | NA | TRBV28 | NA | CASSSNPTSGAFF
TRBJ2-2 | NA | TRBV5-1 | TRBD1 | CASSGDRINGELFF
TRBJ2-7 | few | TRBV27 | TRBD1 | CASSTLSGTGGNEQYF
TRBJ2-5 | NA | TRBV20-1 | NA | CSAVKAAFKETQYF
TRBJ2-3 | NA | TRBV3-1 | TRBD2 | CASSRASGATDTQYF
TRBJ1-2 | few | TRBV7-9 | NA | CASSLVPGYTF
TRBJ1-6 | many | TRBV4-1 | NA | CASSPRSVDSPLHF
TRBJ1-5 | NA | TRBV6-5 | NA | CASSATGTGNQPQHF